The source of this T cell receptor (beta chain) is a study of blood T cell repertoires in COVID-19. Study in general: The analysed material was cDNA or gDNA that came from T cells, B-cell-depleted T cells, or PBMCs.

The length of the CDR3 is 15 residues. Germline values: CDR1 SGHRS, CDR2 YFSETQ. The V and J ends lost 0 bases and 0 bases respectively, with 8 bases between them. As originally analysed: Estimation of nucleated cell counts relied on the amplification of reference gene primers. TCRdb's copy holds only in-frame clones and misses some; the assay was immunoSEQ multiplex PCR. Clone size and V and J calls were adopted from that table, with D and trimming inferred from the DNA. Among about 250,000 clones listed, around 86% were seen once. Specimen: peripheral blood. The clonotype comes from a woman in her forties who had recovered from COVID-19. The chain carries TRBV5-1 and TRBJ2-3; D remains ambiguous. The CDR3 loop is CASSLAGGSTDTQYF. The DNA for the CDR3 is TGCGCCAGCAGCTTGGCCGGCGGAAGCACAGATACGCAGTATTTT.